The source of this T cell receptor (beta chain) is a study of blood T cell repertoires in COVID-19. Across the study: Collection of acute and convalescent COVID-19 samples took place in the United States, Italy and Spain. PBMCs, B-cell-depleted T cells, or T cells were the source of the cDNA or gDNA that made up the material.

Germline V lookup: CDR1 SQVTM, CDR2 ANQGSEA. V was trimmed by 6 bases and J by 0 bases, leaving 15 bases between them. The CDR3 covers 15 residues. How the authors handled the data: Estimated nucleated cell counts came from reference gene primer amplification. TCRdb's table, derived via immunoSEQ multiplex PCR, lists solely in-frame clones and lacks some. V and J calls and clone size are as listed in that table; D and trimming were resolved from the DNA. The sample lists 120,000 to 150,000 clones, roughly nine tenths seen once, with approximately 3% in the top ten. The sequence came from a woman aged 60-75 years with active COVID-19. Sequenced material: peripheral blood. The V call is TRBV29-1, the J call TRBJ2-1, with a possible D match to TRBD2 (6 bases). CDR3 residues: CSVDMGGSSYNEQFF. For the CDR3, the DNA is TGCAGCGTGGATATGGGGGGATCCTCCTACAATGAGCAGTTCTTC.